This TCR beta chain was sequenced during a study of chronic HIV infection and antiretroviral therapy. TCRdb reprocessed the 5' RACE reads with MiXCR, giving one entry per CDR3 protein. The sample lists 40,000 to 50,000 distinct CDR3 sequences; approximately 19% were seen once. V was pared by 0 bases and J by 4 bases, with 1 base of the junction left unmatched. Germline-derived CDR1 and CDR2 are SNHLY and FYNNEI. The CDR3 is 14 amino acids. This clonotype was seen more than once but under ten times. The source of this sequence is an adult who had HIV and had not received antiretroviral therapy, or was an uninfected healthy control (not recorded which). Sample: peripheral blood. This chain joins TRBV2 and TRBJ2-7, with 9 bases lining up with TRBD2. This CDR3 is CASSEAAGGYEQYF. The DNA of the CDR3 is TGTGCCAGCAGTGAAGCTGCGGGGGGGTACGAGCAGTACTTC.